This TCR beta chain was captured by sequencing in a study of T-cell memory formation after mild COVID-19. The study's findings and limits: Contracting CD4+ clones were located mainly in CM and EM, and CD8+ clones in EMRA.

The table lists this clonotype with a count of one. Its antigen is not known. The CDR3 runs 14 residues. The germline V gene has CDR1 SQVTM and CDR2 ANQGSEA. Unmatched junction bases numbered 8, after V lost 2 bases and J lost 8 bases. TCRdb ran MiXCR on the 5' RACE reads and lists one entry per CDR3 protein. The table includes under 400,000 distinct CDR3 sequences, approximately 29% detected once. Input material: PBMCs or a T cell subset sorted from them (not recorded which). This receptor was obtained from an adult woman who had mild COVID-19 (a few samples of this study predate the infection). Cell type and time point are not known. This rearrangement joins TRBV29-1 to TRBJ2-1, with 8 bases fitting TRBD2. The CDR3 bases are TGCAGCGTTGAACGCCGGGGGGGCCTTGATGAGCAGTTCTTC. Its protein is CSVERRGGLDEQFF.